The 8 T cell receptor beta chains in this list originate from one sample, sequenced in a study of T-cell reconstitution after alpha-beta-depleted transplantation in children. Construction of the TCRbeta library involved unique molecular identifiers. MiXCR, applied by TCRdb to the PCR reads, yields one record per CDR3 protein. The sample has roughly 23,000 distinct CDR3 sequences; approximately 10% are singletons. The source material was PBMCs from the stem cell graft donor, sampled from the stem cell graft. The receptors originated from a human donor who donated a stem cell graft to a child with chronic granulomatous disease.

This clonotype occurred many times. V usage is TRBV11-1 and J usage is TRBJ2-5, with D possibly matching TRBD2 (6 bases). Per the germline V gene, CDR1 is SGHAT and CDR2 is FQDESV (reference sequence). V was trimmed by 7 bases and J by 1 base, leaving 25 bases between them. The CDR3 loop spans 18 amino acids. CDR3 loop: CASTVGGNSPLFQETQYF. In DNA, the CDR3 is TGTGCCAGCACTGTTGGGGGGAATTCCCCCCTCTTCCAAGAGACCCAGTACTTC. Together with reference TRBV11-1 and TRBJ2-5, the CDR3 gives the full variable domain: EAEVAQSPRYKITEKSQAVAFWCDPISGHATLYWYRQILGQGPELLVQFQDESVVDDSQLPKDRFSAERLKGVDSTLKIQPAELGDSAMYLCASTVGGNSPLFQETQYFGPGTRLLVL.

This clonotype came up many times. The V and J genes are TRBV10-3 and TRBJ2-7, with TRBD2 matching 14 bases. V shed 7 bases, J shed 6 bases, and the junction held 5 bases outside the gene matches. Germline V CDR1 and CDR2: ENHRY, SYGVKD. The CDR3 extends over 14 amino acids. CDR3 loop: CAITWTSGRSEQYF. In nucleotides, the CDR3 is TGTGCCATCACTTGGACTAGCGGGAGGAGCGAGCAGTACTTC.

This clonotype was seen repeatedly, ten times or more. The chain has TRBV11-2 and TRBJ2-3; tentatively, D is TRBD2 (6 bases). V was trimmed by 0 bases and J by 4 bases, leaving 8 bases between them. The CDR3 is 14 amino acids. Germline assignment: CDR1 SGHAT and CDR2 FQNNGV. This CDR3 is CASSLDRGSDTQYF. DNA for the CDR3: TGTGCCAGCAGCTTAGATCGGGGGTCAGATACGCAGTATTTT. Full variable domain (missing parts from reference TRBV11-2 and TRBJ2-3): EAGVAQSPRYKIIEKRQSVAFWCNPISGHATLYWYQQILGQGPKLLIQFQNNGVVDDSQLPKDRFSAERLKGVDSTLKIQPAKLEDSAVYLCASSLDRGSDTQYFGPGTRLTVL.

This clonotype was observed at least ten times. The chain employs TRBV14 and TRBJ2-5, with D unclear. Germline loops: CDR1 SGHDN, CDR2 FVKESK. V dropped 0 bases and J dropped 1 base, with 6 bases sitting between them. The CDR3 is 14 residues long. The CDR3 nucleotides read TGTGCCAGCAGCCAAGATCCGCTCCAAGAGACCCAGTACTTC. This gives the protein CASSQDPLQETQYF.

This clonotype was detected ten times or more. This rearrangement joins TRBV5-1 to TRBJ2-1; TRBD2 aligns across 8 bases. Germline loops: CDR1 SGHRS, CDR2 YFSETQ. The CDR3 loop spans 15 amino acids. J was trimmed by 6 bases and V by 1 base; bases with no gene match: 6. The CDR3 DNA reads TGCGCCAGCAGCTTGCGGGAGGGCCGGGGCAATGAGCAGTTCTTC. Its translation: CASSLREGRGNEQFF.

This clonotype has a count of ten or more. The V gene is TRBV5-1, the J gene TRBJ2-1; 7 bases align to TRBD2. The CDR3 has 15 amino acids. The germline V gene has CDR1 SGHRS and CDR2 YFSETQ. J was trimmed by 1 base and V by 5 bases; bases with no gene match: 6. Here the CDR3 reads CASSTLADSYNEQFF. CDR3 DNA: TGCGCCAGCAGTACCCTAGCGGATTCCTACAATGAGCAGTTCTTC.

The table lists this clonotype with many counts. The chain has TRBV7-3 and TRBJ1-5; 9 positions match TRBD1. This CDR3 has 19 amino acids. V shed 5 bases, J shed 6 bases, and the junction held 20 bases outside the gene matches. Germline V CDR1 and CDR2: SGHTA, FQGTGA. Written as DNA, the CDR3 is TGTGCCAGCAGCCTACACCCGGGACAGGGAAACGGACAGGTTCAGCCCCAGCATTTT. This sequence encodes CASSLHPGQGNGQVQPQHF.

The sample holds many counts of this clonotype. The chain employs TRBV20-1 and TRBJ2-1, with D maybe TRBD1 (6 bases). The ends were cut back, 2 bases at V and 6 bases at J, with 8 bases in the middle. CDR1 and CDR2 (germline): DFQATT, SNEGSKA (reference sequence). The length of the CDR3 is 12 residues. CDR3 sequence: CSARPQGNEQFF. The CDR3, as DNA: TGCAGTGCTAGACCACAGGGCAATGAGCAGTTCTTC.